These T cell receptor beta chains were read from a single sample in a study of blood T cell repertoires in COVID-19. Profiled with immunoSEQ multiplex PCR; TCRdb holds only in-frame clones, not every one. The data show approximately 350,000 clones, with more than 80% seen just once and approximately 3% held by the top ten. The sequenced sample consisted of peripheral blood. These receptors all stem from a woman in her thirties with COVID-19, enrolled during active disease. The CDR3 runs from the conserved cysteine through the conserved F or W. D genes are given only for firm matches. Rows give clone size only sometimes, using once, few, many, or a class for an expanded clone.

TGTGCCTGGAGTCGGGGGACTGGAAACACCATATATTTT | CAWSRGTGNTIYF | NA | NA | TRBJ1-3 | TRBV30
TGTGCCAGTAGTTTACAGGGGACAAATCAGCCCCAGCATTTT | CASSLQGTNQPQHF | NA | TRBD1 | TRBJ1-5 | TRBV19
TGTGCCAGCAGCTTAGTGAGCGGAGGGTTCGGGGAGCTGTTTTTT | CASSLVSGGFGELFF | NA | NA | TRBJ2-2 | TRBV11-3
TGTGCCAGTACGACAACCGTCTCTGGAAACACCATATATTTT | CASTTTVSGNTIYF | NA | NA | TRBJ1-3 | TRBV19
TGCGCCAGCAGCCAAGATCGGACTAGCGGGAGGTCTTTATATGAGCAGTTCTTC | CASSQDRTSGRSLYEQFF | NA | TRBD2 | TRBJ2-1 | TRBV4-1
TGCGCCAGCGGGTCCGCGCGGGGGAGCACAGATACGCAGTATTTT | CASGSARGSTDTQYF | NA | TRBD2 | TRBJ2-3 | TRBV5-1
TGTGCCAGCAGTTATGGAGCGAGTGAGCAGTTCTTC | CASSYGASEQFF | NA | NA | TRBJ2-1 | TRBV6-5
TGTGCCAGCAGCTCTACTGGGGGGAGGGAGACCCAGTACTTC | CASSSTGGRETQYF | NA | NA | TRBJ2-5 | TRBV13
TGTGCCACCAGTGATTCGCCGACAGGGTCTGGCTACACCTTC | CATSDSPTGSGYTF | NA | TRBD1 | TRBJ1-2 | TRBV24-1
TGTGCCAGCAGTGAAGACCCTGACACCCCGGAGTACTTC | CASSEDPDTPEYF | NA | NA | TRBJ2-7 | TRBV6-1
TGTGCCAGCAGTCCGACAGGGGAAAATCAGCCCCAGCATTTT | CASSPTGENQPQHF | NA | TRBD1 | TRBJ1-5 | TRBV6-5
TGCGCCAGCAGCCAAGATCGCCCCGGGGACTATGGCTACACCTTC | CASSQDRPGDYGYTF | NA | NA | TRBJ1-2 | TRBV4-1
TGTGCCAGCAGCCCGGGCATATCTGGGAGTTTGAGCTATGGCTACACCTTC | CASSPGISGSLSYGYTF | NA | NA | TRBJ1-2 | TRBV5-4
TGTGCCAGCGCCCGGGAGAGGCCCTTAGGATACAATGAGCAGTTCTTC | CASARERPLGYNEQFF | NA | NA | TRBJ2-1 | TRBV5-4
TGTGCTAGTGGTTTGTATCGGACATACAACACCGGGGAGCTGTTTTTT | CASGLYRTYNTGELFF | few | NA | TRBJ2-2 | TRBV12-5
TGTGCCAGCAGCTCTGGCAATTCTTTAGCGGCCAAAAACATTCAGTACTTC | CASSSGNSLAAKNIQYF | NA | NA | TRBJ2-4 | TRBV7-2
TGTGCCAGCAGCTTGTTTACCTACGAGCAGTACTTC | CASSLFTYEQYF | NA | NA | TRBJ2-7 | TRBV5-6
TGTGCCAGCGGTCAGGTAGACTACGAGCAGTACTTC | CASGQVDYEQYF | NA | NA | TRBJ2-7 | TRBV28
TGTGCCAGCAGAAATCGGGACAGGGCCATCTATGGCTACACCTTC | CASRNRDRAIYGYTF | NA | TRBD1 | TRBJ1-2 | TRBV6-5
TGTGCCAGCAGCCTCGGGGGGGACACAGATACGCAGTATTTT | CASSLGGDTDTQYF | NA | TRBD2 | TRBJ2-3 | TRBV3-1/TRBV3-2
TGTGCCAGCAGCTTATCGGAATATGGGCGGGGACAAGAGACCCAGTACTTC | CASSLSEYGRGQETQYF | NA | NA | TRBJ2-5 | TRBV7-6
TGTGCCAGCAGCAATTCGGTGAACACTGAAGCTTTCTTT | CASSNSVNTEAFF | once | NA | TRBJ1-1 | TRBV21-1
TGCGCCAGCAGCTTGGCCGGTACAGGGGGCGACTCCTACGAGCAGTACTTC | CASSLAGTGGDSYEQYF | NA | TRBD1 | TRBJ2-7 | TRBV5-1
TGTGCCAGCAGTTTCTCCTCAGATACGCAGTATTTT | CASSFSSDTQYF | NA | NA | TRBJ2-3 | TRBV12-3/TRBV12-4
TGTGCCAGCAGCCACCGTTCTGTAGAGCCAGATACGCAGTATTTT | CASSHRSVEPDTQYF | NA | NA | TRBJ2-3 | TRBV4-2
TGTGCCAGTAGTATATGGGACACCCCCGCGGGCAATCAGCCCCAGCATTTT | CASSIWDTPAGNQPQHF | NA | NA | TRBJ1-5 | TRBV19
TGTGCCAGCGCCAAATGGGGGGACTATGGCTACACCTTC | CASAKWGDYGYTF | NA | NA | TRBJ1-2 | TRBV2
TGTGCCAGCAGCTTGTGGTGGACAGGAGCTAACTATGGCTACACCTTC | CASSLWWTGANYGYTF | NA | TRBD1 | TRBJ1-2 | TRBV5-6
TGTGCCAGCAGGGTGGACAGGAACACAGATACGCAGTATTTT | CASRVDRNTDTQYF | NA | TRBD1 | TRBJ2-3 | TRBV6-4
TGTGCCACCTTAAGAGGGGGGGAAGGGTGCTATGGCTACACCTTC | CATLRGGEGCYGYTF | once | NA | TRBJ1-2 | TRBV24-1
TGCAGCGCTGGGGGGGGCACTGAAGCTTTCTTT | CSAGGGTEAFF | few | NA | TRBJ1-1 | TRBV29-1
TGCGCCAGCACCCCCGGGCTAGCGGGGACCTACGAGCAGTACTTC | CASTPGLAGTYEQYF | NA | TRBD2 | TRBJ2-7 | TRBV5-1
TGTGCCAGCAGCCAAGGGAGGGTGGAGAACTATGGCTACACCTTC | CASSQGRVENYGYTF | NA | NA | TRBJ1-2 | TRBV4-2
TGTGCCAGCAGCACGGACTTCCTCACCGGGGAGCTGTTTTTT | CASSTDFLTGELFF | once | NA | TRBJ2-2 | TRBV11-2
TGCGCCAGCAGCCAAGATGGGGGGGCGATGGGCAAAAACATTCAGTACTTC | CASSQDGGAMGKNIQYF | NA | NA | TRBJ2-4 | TRBV4-3
TGTGCCAGCAGTTATAGGGGGCAGGCGAACACTGAAGCTTTCTTT | CASSYRGQANTEAFF | NA | TRBD1 | TRBJ1-1 | TRBV6-5
TGCGCCAGCAGCCAAGCGGCCCTGGGAACACAACACAAGGGGCCAGATACGCAGTATTTT | CASSQAALGTQHKGPDTQYF | NA | NA | TRBJ2-3 | TRBV4-1